This TCR beta chain was sequenced for a study of cytomegalovirus exposure and HLA in healthy donors (dated by TCRdb to 2017 to 2019). With regard to the full study: According to an earlier analysis of a few hundred of the donors, about 179 million T cells yielded 90 million to 140 million unique TCR beta sequences and approximately 300 Gb of sequence data. An early release that covered roughly 600 HLA-typed donors contained around 300 gigabases of sequencing data and around 80 million unique TCR sequences. Of the 398 genotyped donors, more than 75% were placed in the genetic ancestry cluster associated with self-reported Caucasian donors. The study aimed to test whether signatures of past pathogen exposure could be identified by cataloging public T cell receptors. The study profiled the T cell repertoires of under 850 subjects by immunosequencing and related them to cytomegalovirus serostatus. In addition to the first cohort of around 670 subjects, a separate validation cohort of 130 or so different subjects was used. To predict cytomegalovirus infection status, the study brought together high-throughput TCR immunosequencing, statistical association of individual TCRs with disease status, and machine learning. A later analysis re-examined previously published TCR beta repertoires from just over 650 donors and added high-resolution HLA genotyping to investigate patterns of TCR occurrence. Rather than drawing on any new phenotypic data, the later analysis identified candidate immune exposures from TCR beta sequences and the way those sequences occurred across donors. An earlier analysis of fewer than 700 of the donors applied high-throughput TCR beta sequencing to assess whether each TCR beta V gene segment acted as functional or pseudogenic. Alongside the repertoire data, information on donor age, sex, ethnicity and CMV serostatus was compiled. A later genetic analysis used genome-wide SNP genotypes for about 65% of the 666 donors, treating that subset as a discovery cohort. Every repertoire in the discovery cohort had been generated on one and the same sequencing platform. Class I and class II HLA loci were covered by the typing at four-digit resolution. Typing coverage varied by locus: about 620-630 donors for A, B, C, DRB1 and DQB1; around 560 for DQA1; over 600 for DPA1; approximately 470 for DPB1. Roughly 5 DR-DQ haplotypes were handled as single units for association and clustering because linkage in the cohort was strong. Among roughly 400 genotyped donors of the cohort, an average of approximately 200,000 unique TCR beta nucleotide sequences was sequenced per donor, of which approximately 18% were non-productive. General findings and caveats noted by the study authors: At a false discovery rate of 0.05, a later analysis linked about 16,000 TCR beta sequences to specific HLA alleles. The presence/absence analyses assumed that sequencing depth was roughly uniform across donors, and that assumption may not be true. Because counts were too low, approximately 18 rarely observed V segments, including chromosome 9 orphons, were excluded from the earlier analysis of roughly 580 of the donors. The classifier was reported to diagnose cytomegalovirus status with high specificity and sensitivity in both the original cohort and the validation cohort. In a later analysis, the rate of TCR association differed among HLA loci, with DRB1 alleles having the most associated TCRs and HLA-C alleles having the fewest. Strong co-occurrence of HLA alleles, especially DR and DQ, made assigning TCR associations to individual alleles difficult. The only immune exposure information available for the cohort was CMV serostatus. An earlier analysis of approximately 540 of the donors showed that most TCR beta V segments appeared in productive rearrangements either about 90% or about 30% of the time, which broadly matched IMGT annotations. In vitro tests confirmed that a few of the cytomegalovirus-associated TCR beta chains recognize cytomegalovirus antigens. Linkage disequilibrium might explain the correlated functional status among segregating V segments, but an unknown experimental factor could not be excluded. According to a later genetic analysis, donors in an Asian-associated ancestry cluster had fewer N-insertions in productive TCRs than the approximately 670-donor mean. A cluster of highly shared sequence variants was judged likely to be a technical artifact of the sequencing pipeline. The authors suggested that the approach could potentially be extended to other disease states and immunological phenotypes. Most CMV-associated TCR beta chains appeared to be HLA-restricted in a later analysis, and the HLA associations seemed to be driven largely by CMV exposure. A further reported finding was that TCR beta sequences accurately predicted the HLA-A and HLA-B alleles for most subjects in the first cohort. Because the 87-base-pair reads could not distinguish some IMGT-functional V segments, including TRBV6-2 and TRBV6-3, those segments were excluded. This cohort had only TCR beta chains sequenced, and the lack of alpha or paired-chain data limited which features could be detected. Compared with equally common non-associated chains, HLA-associated TCR beta chains in a later analysis were more clonally expanded and had lower generation probabilities. An association between a missense DCLRE1C variant and V-gene and J-gene trimming of TCR beta chains was found in a later genetic analysis and replicated in an independent cohort. Because HLA typing was unavailable for some donors at each locus, only the typed subset was used in association tests. Most TCR sequences were observed very rarely across donors, whereas some public TCRs were present in many individuals. In a later analysis, several top co-occurrence clusters were reported to appear linked to parvovirus B19, influenza, CMV and Epstein-Barr virus. In the study, around 150 TCR beta chains were listed as associated with cytomegalovirus.

CDR1 SNHLY and CDR2 FYNNEI were looked up in the germline V gene. The CDR3 holds 17 amino acids from the cysteine to the phenylalanine. Solely the CDR3 DNA is kept, with 51 bases framed from the first base. At the junction V is shortened by 3 bases and J by 5 bases, with 22 bases in between. In total, roughly 710 healthy bone marrow donors made up the cohort. All cohort members were sampled while nominally healthy, although unrecorded immune exposures were likely present. The donor was CMV seronegative and was included in the group of under 450 seronegative cohort members. A peripheral blood sample was provided by each donor, and peripheral blood mononuclear cells were used for TCR beta sequencing. The Qiagen DNeasy Blood Extraction Kit was used to extract genomic DNA from the blood cell samples. The library was built by means of the immunoSEQ multiplex PCR assay. For the multiplex PCR, a mixture combining 60 forward primers for TCR Vbeta segments and 13 reverse primers for TCR Jbeta segments was used. A multiplex PCR assay on genomic DNA amplified the CDR3 region of rearranged TCR beta genes. Amplified TCR beta libraries were sequenced as 87-base-pair reads on the Illumina HiSeq System. The paper's processing steps were these. Across the 500 to 850 repertoires, a later analysis counted some 81 million unique TCR beta chains, approximately 10 million of which were shared by at least two donors. Raw reads were error-corrected and collapsed into unique sequences by a nearest-neighbor algorithm in which closely related sequences were merged to remove PCR and sequencing errors. CDR3 sequences were aligned to IMGT reference sequences to assign V, D and J gene segments. Each retained sequence needed at least a six-nucleotide match to both a V gene segment and a J gene segment. Rearrangements were classified as productive when the CDR3 lacked stop codons and remained in frame with V and J, and all other rearrangements were classified as non-productive. Following IMGT convention, CDR3 was defined as the stretch from the second conserved V-encoded cysteine up to the conserved J-encoded phenylalanine. Sequences without an unambiguous match to a single V gene segment were excluded from the earlier analysis of almost 600 of the donors. An earlier analysis of a few hundred of the donors classified V segments as functional when productive rearrangements were above 56.7% and as segregating when the standard deviation between donors was above 5%. A statistical classification framework was built for diagnosing cytomegalovirus status from the catalog of TCR beta chain sequences. V and J gene assignment, in a later analysis, came from comparing TCR nucleotide sequences with IMGT/GENE-DB human TR gene sequences. A later analysis assigned CDR3 sequences and most-parsimonious VDJ recombination scenarios with the TCRdist pipeline. In a later analysis, each TCR beta chain was defined by its CDR3 amino acid sequence together with its V-gene family, and reads lacking a unique V-gene family were excluded. As a way to deal with suspected cross-contamination and a sequencing artifact, a later analysis dropped 592 nucleotide sequences that were highly shared and had low generation probability. In a later analysis, a clonal expansion index for each public chain was calculated from normalized within-repertoire ranks of inferred template counts. In a later analysis, generation probabilities were computed using a VDJ recombination model fitted to out-of-frame rearrangements, and the results were checked against IGoR. In a later analysis, TCR-TCR, TCR-HLA and TCR-CMV co-occurrence was scored with hypergeometric tests, and a repertoire-size bias correction was applied to TCR pairs. In a later analysis, false discovery rates were estimated by permuting HLA or CMV assignments 20 times. In a later analysis, co-occurring TCRs were grouped using DBSCAN, with TCRdist sequence similarity added in when clustering inside HLA-allele-positive subsets. Co-occurrence clustering excluded repertoires with fewer than 30,000 or more than 120,000 public chains, plus five with anomalous nucleotide sharing. TCRdb limited this immuneACCESS table to in-frame rearrangements with V and J called. A share of clones is missing; checked studies link under half to unresolved V genes, and the rest is unexplained. V and J calls and clone size are as listed in that table; D and trimming were resolved from the DNA. Counted in this sample were about 57,000 clones; more than 60% of them appeared once. The ten largest clonotypes hold roughly 3% of the sample.

The sample holds one count of this clone. It has no known antigen specificity. No base qualities exist here, and no much larger clone lies one base off it. The sequence links TRBV2 to TRBJ2-5; a tentative D match to TRBD2 spans 6 bases. Sequenced: PBMCs. This clonotype originated in a woman in her twenties or thirties in good health and CMV-seronegative. The nucleotides are TGTGCCAGCAGTGATCAGGGAGGAGGGCATCCCGGGGAGACCCAGTACTTC. The encoded protein is CASSDQGGGHPGETQYF.